This T cell receptor beta chain was identified in a study of T cells in Graves' hyperthyroidism and ophthalmopathy. Notes on the study in general: Ophthalmopathy was distinguished from stable hyperthyroidism by 13 V-J signatures. Most clonotypes expanded in thyroid above 0.001 were likewise present in blood. With a median lead of approximately six months before onset, the model predicted ophthalmopathy.

The germline V gene encodes CDR1 SGDLS and CDR2 YYNGEE. This CDR3 is built from 14 residues. Unmatched junction bases numbered 10, after V lost 3 bases and J lost 9 bases. Using RNA transcripts as the source, TCR beta CDR3 regions were amplified. An initial round of RT-PCR targeting the TCR CDR3 relied on the HTBI primer set. TCRdb called the multiplex PCR reads again in MiXCR, with one record for every CDR3 protein. The sample includes more than 500,000 distinct CDR3 sequences, about 43% of them seen just once. A patient was excluded if there was uncontrolled infection, other autoimmune disease, pregnancy or lactation. This clonotype was counted a single time. The antigen is undetermined.

Sequencing input: peripheral blood or thyroid tissue (not recorded which). The receptor was derived from an adult woman with Graves' disease, either hyperthyroidism or ophthalmopathy (not recorded which). The chain links TRBV9 to TRBJ2-7, with 9 nucleotides matching TRBD1. The CDR3 region is CASSAGTGRGGQYF. CDR3 sequence (DNA): TGTGCCAGCAGCGCCGGGACAGGGAGAGGCGGGCAGTACTTC. Variable domain in full (rest from reference TRBV9 and TRBJ2-7): DSGVTQTPKHLITATGQRVTLRCSPRSGDLSVYWYQQSLDQGLQFLIQYYNGEERAKGNILERFSAQQFPDLHSELNLSSLELGDSALYFCASSAGTGRGGQYFGPGTRLTVT.